The 21 T cell receptor beta chains below were found in one sample sequenced in a study of beta chain features in type 1 diabetes. Sequenced material consisted of expressed TCRB transcripts (all of the isolated RNA was reverse transcribed). Here immunoSEQ multiplex PCR was the method, and the copy in TCRdb shows in-frame clones only, minus some. The sample lists some 900,000 clones, roughly a sixth occurring once. Material for sequencing was naive CD4+ T cells from blood. The receptors were gathered from a woman younger than 35 in good health.

This clone was picked up a small number of times. The chain combines TRBV10-2 with TRBJ1-3; tentative D call: TRBD1 (6 bases). The germline CDR1 and CDR2 sequences are WSHSY and SAAADI. This CDR3 is 14 amino acids long. The V end lost 2 bases, the J end lost 3 bases, and 8 bases lay between the germline ends. The DNA for the CDR3 is TGCGCCAGCAGTGAGCAGGGGTTTGGAAACACCATATATTTT. Its translation: CASSEQGFGNTIYF.

CDR3 DNA sequence: TGTGCCAGCAGTTCTTACGGGAGGGGCTACAATGAGCAGTTCTTC. Translating it yields CASSSYGRGYNEQFF. V and J are TRBV27 and TRBJ2-1, with 8 bases that match TRBD2. This CDR3 comprises 15 residues. Germline lookup yields CDR1 MNHEY and CDR2 SMNVEV (reference sequence). Unmatched junction bases numbered 5, after V lost 4 bases and J lost 3 bases.

This clone was counted only a few times. An end of the junction differs from the germline gene, which may be a read error. The rearrangement uses TRBV7-7 and TRBJ2-3; 7 bases agree with TRBD1. This CDR3 comprises 16 residues. CDR1 and CDR2 from the germline V gene are SSHAT and FNYEAQ (reference sequence). CDR3 nucleotide sequence: TGTGCTAGCAGCTCTATACAGGGGAACTACACAGATACGCAGTATTTT. Protein: CASSSIQGNYTDTQYF.

This chain links TRBV2 with TRBJ2-1, with D unclear. V lost 6 bases and J lost 7, with 19 bases in between. This CDR3 has 15 amino acids. Germline V gene lookup returns CDR1 SNHLY and CDR2 FYNNEI. The CDR3 nucleotides read TGTGCCAGCAGGTCCCCATCCCTAAGTCCGAATGAGCAGTTCTTC. Translating it yields CASRSPSLSPNEQFF.

The chain uses TRBV28 and TRBJ2-5; D is unresolved. The V end was cut by 4 bases, the J end by 3 bases, with 18 bases between. This CDR3 has 16 residues. CDR1 is MDHEN and CDR2 is SYDVKM in the germline V gene. This chain's CDR3 is CASSSQSAGIKETQYF. In nucleotides, the CDR3 is TGTGCCAGCAGTTCACAGTCAGCCGGCATTAAAGAGACCCAGTACTTC.

The rearrangement uses TRBV7-8 and TRBJ2-2; D is undetermined. CDR1 is SGHVS and CDR2 is FQNEAQ in the germline V gene. V dropped 6 bases and J dropped 1 base, with 12 bases sitting between them. The CDR3 is 15 residues long. The CDR3 is CASSPSPWNTGELFF. CDR3 sequence (DNA): TGTGCCAGCAGTCCCTCGCCTTGGAACACCGGGGAGCTGTTTTTT.

This clone was picked up a small number of times. The chain employs TRBV7-2 and TRBJ2-2, with D maybe TRBD2 (5 bases). V was clipped by 4 bases and J by 2 bases, with 17 bases between them. CDR1 SGHTA and CDR2 FQGNSA come from the germline V gene. The CDR3 runs to 17 residues. CDR3 sequence reads: CASSYHRDSTNTGELFF. In DNA form, the CDR3 reads TGTGCCAGCAGCTATCACCGGGATTCAACCAACACCGGGGAGCTGTTTTTT. Based on the CDR3 plus reference TRBV7-2 and TRBJ2-2, the full variable domain is GAGVSQSPSNKVTEKGKDVELRCDPISGHTALYWYRQSLGQGLEFLIYFQGNSAPDKSGLPSDRFSAERTGGSVSTLTIQRTQQEDSAVYLCASSYHRDSTNTGELFFGEGSRLTVL.

This clone came up a few times. This chain joins TRBV7-9 and TRBJ1-1; D is unclear. Trimming pared 5 bases from V and 3 bases from J, leaving 13 bases between. There are 14 residues in the CDR3. Germline V gene sequence: CDR1 SEHNR, CDR2 FQNEAQ (reference sequence). The CDR3 protein is CASSPHGGDTEAFF. CDR3 nucleotides: TGTGCCAGCAGCCCCCACGGCGGGGACACTGAAGCTTTCTTT.

The sample holds a few counts of this clone. Other DNA sequences in the sample encode the same CDR3. V usage is TRBV6-5 and J usage is TRBJ2-7; 9 bases line up with TRBD2. The CDR3 contains 15 residues. CDR1 MNHEY and CDR2 SVGAGI come from the germline V gene. The J segment lost 2 bases and the V segment lost 0 bases, leaving 2 bases of the junction unmatched. The CDR3 region has the DNA TGTGCCAGCAGTTACTCTCTAGCGGGACCCTACGAGCAGTACTTC. Its translation: CASSYSLAGPYEQYF.

This clone was detected a few times. This rearrangement joins TRBV11-1 to TRBJ2-7, with 7 bases lining up with TRBD2. Losses at the gene ends were 5 bases for V and 0 bases for J; bases not matched to a gene: 10. The germline CDR1 and CDR2 sequences are SGHAT and FQDESV (reference sequence). The CDR3 totals 16 residues. This chain's CDR3 is CASSQMGGIDSYEQYF. DNA for the CDR3: TGTGCCAGCAGCCAGATGGGGGGGATTGACTCCTACGAGCAGTACTTC.

This clone has only a few counts. The chain carries TRBV7-9 and TRBJ1-4; D unresolved. The CDR3 is made up of 14 amino acids. Between the trimmed V and J ends, which lost 2 bases and 3 bases, there was a span of 7 bases. Germline V gene lookup returns CDR1 SEHNR and CDR2 FQNEAQ (reference sequence). This chain's CDR3 is CASSLFGSNEKLFF. The CDR3 DNA reads as TGTGCCAGCAGCTTATTTGGCTCTAATGAAAAACTGTTTTTT. Looking up the rest from reference TRBV7-9 and TRBJ1-4 gives the full variable domain: DTGVSQNPRHKITKRGQNVTFRCDPISEHNRLYWYRQTLGQGPEFLTYFQNEAQLEKSRLLSDRFSAERPKGSFSTLEIQRTEQGDSAMYLCASSLFGSNEKLFFGSGTQLSVL.

V is TRBV7-2 and J is TRBJ2-5; D is unclear. The ends were cut back, 1 base at V and 0 bases at J, with 12 bases in the middle. The CDR3 is 16 residues long. The V gene's germline CDR1 is SGHTA and CDR2 FQGNSA. This chain's CDR3 is CASSLGLAPYQETQYF. As DNA, the CDR3 is TGTGCCAGCAGCTTAGGGTTAGCCCCTTACCAAGAGACCCAGTACTTC.

This clone was seen more than once but under ten times. The conserved closing phenylalanine or tryptophan is absent in this CDR3, likely reflecting a read error. The DNA is omitted, as the CDR3 cannot be located on it reliably, and the CDR3 follows TCRdb's listing. This sequence joins TRBV5-6 and TRBJ2-3; the table's TRBD2 call for D was not verified on the DNA. The CDR3 contains 12 residues when both ends are counted. Germline V gives CDR1 SGHDT, CDR2 YYEEEE. CDR3 in amino acids: CASSSLAGVVLV.

This clone was seen more than once but under ten times. V usage is TRBV7-3 and J usage is TRBJ2-3; no firm D call. The V and J ends lost 4 bases and 6 bases respectively, with 14 bases between them. This CDR3 has 14 amino acids. Germline V gene sequence: CDR1 SGHTA, CDR2 FQGTGA. CDR3 sequence: CASSYRGDRDTQYF. The CDR3 region has the DNA TGTGCCAGCAGCTACCGAGGAGATCGGGATACGCAGTATTTT.

J is TRBJ2-7 and V is TRBV28, with TRBD2 identical over 13 bases. This CDR3 region has 16 residues. Germline CDR1 reads MDHEN; CDR2 reads SYDVKM. V shed 8 bases, J shed 2 bases, and the junction held 9 bases outside the gene matches. CDR3 residues: CASRTSGRPGPYEQYF. For the CDR3, the DNA is TGTGCCAGCCGGACTAGCGGGAGACCCGGTCCCTACGAGCAGTACTTC.

The genes are TRBV7-2 and TRBJ2-7; 8 nucleotides match TRBD1. CDR3 length: 13 amino acids. CDR1 and CDR2 (germline): SGHTA, FQGNSA. The V gene end was trimmed by 8 bases and the J gene end by 4 bases; junction bases not matched to a gene: 7. The CDR3 is CASQGAQPYEQYF. Written as DNA, the CDR3 is TGTGCCAGCCAGGGGGCGCAACCGTACGAGCAGTACTTC.

This rearrangement joins TRBV29-1 to TRBJ2-3; TRBD2 is a possible D gene (5 bases). This CDR3 has 14 amino acids. The germline V gene has CDR1 SQVTM and CDR2 ANQGSEA. Between the trimmed V and J ends, which lost 7 bases and 1 base, there was a span of 15 bases. Here the CDR3 DNA reads TGCAGCGCCGAAGCGGCCCCAGGCACAGATACGCAGTATTTT. It encodes CSAEAAPGTDTQYF.

This clone was seen a few times. The chain is built from TRBV10-3 and TRBJ2-7; a weak D match, TRBD1 (6 bases). This CDR3 region has 13 residues. The V end was cut by 7 bases, the J end by 0 bases, with 10 bases between. CDR1 ENHRY and CDR2 SYGVKD come from the germline V gene. The CDR3 DNA reads as TGTGCCATCACCGGACAGAGCTCCTACGAGCAGTACTTC. Residues: CAITGQSSYEQYF.

This clone was seen a few times. This rearrangement joins TRBV6-1 to TRBJ1-1, with D perhaps TRBD1 (6 bases). The germline CDR1 and CDR2 sequences are MNHNS and SASEGT. Trimming removed 4 bases at V and 6 bases at J, with 15 bases between. The CDR3 runs 14 residues. CDR3 region: CASSVTGMSAEAFF. The DNA of the CDR3 is TGTGCCAGCAGTGTAACAGGGATGAGCGCTGAAGCTTTCTTT.

The V and J genes are TRBV6-6 and TRBJ2-6, with D uncertain. The V and J ends lost 10 bases and 0 bases respectively, with 13 bases between them. The CDR3 length is 15 residues. CDR1 is MNHNY and CDR2 is SVGAGI in the germline V gene (reference sequence). The CDR3 reads CATDEGLSGANVLTF. Here the CDR3 DNA reads TGTGCCACCGATGAAGGGCTCTCTGGGGCCAACGTCCTGACTTTC.

This clone was counted between two and nine times. The chain joins TRBV11-2 to TRBJ2-1; D is unclear. Germline V gene data show CDR1 as SGHAT and CDR2 as FQNNGV. This CDR3 spans 13 amino acids. V was clipped by 2 bases and J by 10 bases, with 12 bases between them. The CDR3 sequence: CASSLLLTLEQFF. The CDR3 DNA is TGTGCCAGCAGCTTACTCTTGACTTTAGAGCAGTTCTTC.